The T cell receptor beta chain described here comes from a study of blood T cell repertoires in COVID-19. Study details: The analysed material was cDNA or gDNA that came from T cells, B-cell-depleted T cells, or PBMCs.

Under the authors' procedure: Reference gene primer amplification gave estimated nucleated cell counts. Some clones are missing from TCRdb's copy, which holds only in-frame ones; the method was immunoSEQ multiplex PCR. That table is the source of V, J and clone size, and D and trimming were worked out from the DNA. The sample holds 350,000 or so clones, around 83% seen once. Material for sequencing was peripheral blood. The clonotype comes from a man aged 25 to 40 with active or convalescent COVID-19.

CDR3: CATSDDLRGHWFF. The CDR3 region has the DNA TGTGCCACCAGTGACGATTTGCGGGGCCATTGGTTCTTC. The genes are TRBV24-1 and TRBJ2-1; TRBD2 is a possible D gene (6 bases). Trimming stripped 4 bases from V and 15 bases from J, with 18 bases between. Germline CDR1 and CDR2: KGHDR and SFDVKD. This CDR3 spans 13 amino acids.